A selection of T cell receptor beta chains follows, all from one sample in a study of blood T cell repertoires in COVID-19. Clones were read by immunoSEQ multiplex PCR, and TCRdb kept only the in-frame ones, dropping some. The data hold about 73,000 clones, with 65% to 85% observed a single time. Material: peripheral blood. The receptor set was obtained from a human donor in a cohort sampled during active COVID-19. Each CDR3 is given with its conserved first and last residue. Fields, in order: V gene, clone size, J gene, D gene, CDR3 protein, CDR3 DNA. The D gene is left open where the match is weak. Not every row has a clone size; where given, it reads once, few, many or a size class.

>TRBV6-1|.|TRBJ2-6|.
CASSEERVAGANVLTF
TGTGCCAGCAGTGAAGAGCGGGTGGCTGGGGCCAACGTCCTGACTTTC
>TRBV4-1|.|TRBJ1-2|TRBD1
CASSQEPGQGFGGYTF
TGCGCCAGCAGCCAAGAGCCGGGACAGGGATTCGGTGGCTACACCTTC
>TRBV6-5|.|TRBJ2-2|TRBD1
CASSSLDRSKAGELFF
TGTGCCAGCAGTTCTTTGGACAGGTCTAAGGCCGGGGAGCTGTTTTTT
>TRBV7-8|.|TRBJ2-7|.
CASSPSGTGSYEQYF
TGTGCCAGCAGTCCAAGCGGGACAGGCTCCTACGAGCAGTACTTC
>TRBV9|few|TRBJ2-5|.
CASSGTNQETQYF
TGTGCCAGCAGCGGGACAAATCAAGAGACCCAGTACTTC
>TRBV9|.|TRBJ2-3|.
CASSAGLWVDTQYF
TGTGCCAGCAGCGCGGGACTCTGGGTGGATACGCAGTATTTT
>TRBV11-3|.|TRBJ1-1|.
CASSLRGARPFF
TGTGCCAGCAGCTTGCGGGGGGCGCGTCCTTTCTTT
>TRBV21-1|.|TRBJ2-7|.
CASRPGGTGVHEQYF
TGTGCCAGCAGACCGGGGGGGACAGGGGTCCACGAGCAGTACTTC
>TRBV7-9|.|TRBJ2-5|TRBD1
CASSLDRGLKETQYF
TGTGCCAGCAGCTTAGACAGGGGGTTGAAAGAGACCCAGTACTTC
>TRBV6-6|.|TRBJ2-5|.
CASSLRETQYF
TGTGCCAGCTCGTTACGGGAGACCCAGTACTTC
>TRBV27|.|TRBJ2-7|TRBD2
CASSSAGGNSYEQYF
TGTGCCAGCAGTTCTGCGGGGGGCAACTCCTACGAGCAGTACTTC
>TRBV4-1|.|TRBJ2-5|.
CASSQGVEHPYQETQYF
TGCGCCAGCAGCCAAGGAGTCGAGCACCCGTACCAAGAGACCCAGTACTTC
>TRBV27|.|TRBJ2-7|TRBD2
CASSSLESGVHEQYF
TGTGCCAGCAGTTCCTTGGAGAGCGGGGTCCACGAGCAGTACTTC
>TRBV11-2|.|TRBJ2-1|TRBD2
CASSTERGVRYNEQFF
TGTGCCAGCAGCACCGAGCGGGGGGTCCGGTACAATGAGCAGTTCTTC
>TRBV24-1|.|TRBJ2-3|.
CATSDSQWTDTQYF
TGTGCCACCAGTGATTCCCAGTGGACAGATACGCAGTATTTT
>TRBV12-5|.|TRBJ2-1|TRBD1
CASGLVGAGGYNEQFF
TGTGCTAGTGGTTTGGTGGGGGCAGGGGGTTACAATGAGCAGTTCTTC
>TRBV9|.|TRBJ1-4|.
CASSVGGRAGEKLFF
TGTGCCAGCAGCGTAGGTGGCAGGGCAGGGGAAAAACTGTTTTTT
>TRBV5-4|.|TRBJ2-1|TRBD2
CASSLTSGVYNEQFF
TGTGCCAGCAGCCTGACTAGCGGGGTGTACAATGAGCAGTTCTTC
>TRBV27|.|TRBJ1-6|TRBD1
CASRWTGNNSPLHF
TGTGCCAGCAGGTGGACAGGGAATAATTCACCCCTCCACTTT
>TRBV5-6|.|TRBJ2-6|TRBD1
CASSLGTGGMGANVLTF
TGTGCCAGCAGCTTGGGGACAGGGGGCATGGGGGCCAACGTCCTGACTTTC
>TRBV4-2|.|TRBJ2-7|TRBD2
CASSQDRAGGSEQYF
TGTGCCAGCAGCCAAGATCGGGCGGGGGGCAGCGAGCAGTACTTC
>TRBV9|.|TRBJ2-3|.
CASSVDRPNRGDTQYF
TGTGCCAGCAGCGTAGACAGGCCAAATAGGGGAGATACGCAGTATTTT
>TRBV11-3|.|TRBJ2-7|TRBD1
CASSLTGQGQHEQYF
TGTGCCAGCAGCCTGACGGGACAGGGTCAACACGAGCAGTACTTC
>TRBV11-2|.|TRBJ1-4|.
CASSPPGERKLFF
TGTGCCAGCAGCCCTCCGGGAGAGAGAAAACTGTTTTTT
>TRBV5-4|.|TRBJ2-3|.
CASSLDSVDTQYF
TGTGCCAGCAGCTTAGATAGCGTGGATACGCAGTATTTT
>TRBV6-6|.|TRBJ2-7|TRBD1
CASSSQGFRDEQYF
TGTGCCAGCAGTTCACAGGGGTTTCGAGACGAGCAGTACTTC
>TRBV5-6|.|TRBJ2-5|.
CASSLATVAAQYF
TGTGCCAGCAGCTTGGCCACGGTCGCTGCGCAGTACTTC
>TRBV19|.|TRBJ1-2|TRBD1
CASSIGQGRGYTF
TGTGCCAGTAGTATAGGACAGGGGAGAGGCTACACCTTC
>TRBV11-3|few|TRBJ2-7|.
CASSQGVTYEQYF
TGTGCCAGCAGCCAAGGGGTAACCTACGAGCAGTACTTC
>TRBV28|.|TRBJ1-1|TRBD1
CATRQGRRTEAFF
TGTGCCACTAGACAGGGGAGAAGGACTGAAGCTTTCTTT
>TRBV28|once|TRBJ1-2|.
CASSFRGNGYTF
TGTGCCAGCAGTTTCAGGGGTAATGGCTACACCTTC
>TRBV7-7|.|TRBJ2-5|.
CASSRQGSETQYF
TGTGCCAGCAGCCGGCAGGGTTCAGAGACCCAGTACTTC
>TRBV18|few|TRBJ2-7|TRBD1
CASSPNRDSVEQYF
TGTGCCAGCTCACCAAACCGGGACAGTGTCGAACAGTACTTC
>TRBV7-2|.|TRBJ2-1|TRBD2
CASSSTSESSYNEQFF
TGTGCCAGCAGCTCCACTAGCGAGAGCTCCTACAATGAGCAGTTCTTC
>TRBV5-1|.|TRBJ2-7|.
CASSKSGHPDEQYF
TGCGCCAGCAGCAAGTCAGGACATCCAGACGAGCAGTACTTC
>TRBV7-9|.|TRBJ1-4|.
CASSPYFATNEKLFF
TGTGCCAGCAGTCCCTATTTTGCAACTAATGAAAAACTGTTTTTT
>TRBV5-5|.|TRBJ2-1|.
CASSLDIPNEQFF
TGTGCCAGCAGCTTGGACATACCCAATGAGCAGTTCTTC
>TRBV7-9|.|TRBJ1-6|.
CASSPGSGFLHF
TGTGCCAGCAGTCCAGGGTCGGGTTTTCTCCACTTT
>TRBV4-3|.|TRBJ2-5|TRBD2
CASSQSGAGGIRETQYF
TGCGCCAGCAGCCAATCGGGAGCGGGGGGGATAAGAGAGACCCAGTACTTC
>TRBV29-1|.|TRBJ2-5|.
CSVESQGAGSQGETQYF
TGCAGCGTTGAGAGTCAGGGCGCAGGCTCCCAGGGGGAGACCCAGTACTTC
>TRBV28|.|TRBJ2-5|.
CASTQGTQETQYF
TGTGCCAGCACCCAGGGGACCCAAGAGACCCAGTACTTC
>TRBV6-5|.|TRBJ1-1|.
CASSLGRANTEAFF
TGTGCCAGCAGTCTGGGCAGGGCTAACACTGAAGCTTTCTTT
>TRBV11-2|many|TRBJ2-7|TRBD2
CASTPRGSGGDEQYF
TGTGCCAGCACCCCCCGGGGTAGCGGGGGGGACGAGCAGTACTTC
>TRBV7-3|.|TRBJ1-5|TRBD1
CASSIDRDQPQHF
TGTGCCAGCAGCATTGACAGGGATCAGCCCCAGCATTTT
>TRBV5-6|.|TRBJ1-5|.
CASSLGGGDSNQPQHF
TGTGCCAGCAGCTTGGGGGGCGGGGACAGCAATCAGCCCCAGCATTTT
>TRBV29-1|once|TRBJ2-3|TRBD2
CSVDDSGGTDTQYF
TGCAGCGTTGACGATAGCGGGGGCACAGATACGCAGTATTTT
>TRBV27|few|TRBJ2-3|TRBD2
CATRMGRANTDTQYF
TGTGCCACTCGGATGGGGAGGGCAAACACAGATACGCAGTATTTT
>TRBV6-5|.|TRBJ2-2|TRBD1
CASSLTGGNTGELFF
TGTGCCAGCAGTCTGACAGGGGGGAACACCGGGGAGCTGTTTTTT
>TRBV7-8|.|TRBJ2-7|.
CASSLDFYEQYF
TGTGCCAGCAGCCTGGACTTCTACGAGCAGTACTTC
>TRBV2|once|TRBJ1-1|.
CASSELGARAEAFF
TGTGCCAGCAGTGAACTCGGAGCTCGGGCTGAAGCTTTCTTT
>TRBV7-2|.|TRBJ2-3|TRBD2
CASSATSGGYGTQYF
TGTGCCAGCAGCGCAACTAGCGGGGGGTACGGTACGCAGTATTTT
>TRBV9|.|TRBJ2-7|TRBD1
CASSVGGTGISYEQYF
TGTGCCAGCAGCGTAGGTGGGACAGGGATCTCCTACGAGCAGTACTTC
>TRBV2|.|TRBJ1-5|.
CASSWTVSNQPQHF
TGTGCCAGCAGCTGGACAGTAAGCAATCAGCCCCAGCATTTT